The clone carrying this T cell receptor beta chain was recorded only once. What it recognizes is unknown. It was one heparinised blood draw, averaging around 120 mL, that each donor gave. Via the markers CD45RO/CCR7/CD25/CD127/CD95/CD27, stem cell-like memory, regulatory, central memory and naive CD4+ cells were sorted. The sample originates from a study of beta chain features in type 1 diabetes. Overall study findings and caveats: A closer apparent resemblance between naive, central memory and Treg TCRB repertoires was seen in patients than in healthy donors. Moderately but significantly shorter TCRB CDR3s were found in Type 1 diabetes patients in all four CD4+ subsets.

Trimming stripped 0 bases from V and 0 bases from J, with 9 bases between. The germline gives CDR1 SGHVS, CDR2 FNYEAQ. CDR3 length: 16 residues. Expressed TCRB transcripts were sequenced, since all the RNA that had been isolated was reverse transcribed. TCRdb's copy holds only in-frame clones and misses some; the assay was immunoSEQ multiplex PCR. The table includes 150,000 to 200,000 clones, 6.5% to 9.5% detected once. The gene calls are TRBV7-6 and TRBJ1-5, with D uncertain. Sequenced: central memory CD4+ T cells from blood. The receptor was derived from a woman in her forties with type 1 diabetes. The CDR3 nucleotides are TGTGCCAGCAGCTTAGCGGCTGGTATTAGCAATCAGCCCCAGCATTTT. Protein sequence: CASSLAAGISNQPQHF. Full variable domain (rest looked up from reference TRBV7-6 and TRBJ1-5): GAGVSQSPRYKVTKRGQDVALRCDPISGHVSLYWYRQALGQGPEFLTYFNYEAQQDKSGLPNDRFSAERPEGSISTLTIQRTEQRDSAMYRCASSLAAGISNQPQHFGDGTRLSIL.